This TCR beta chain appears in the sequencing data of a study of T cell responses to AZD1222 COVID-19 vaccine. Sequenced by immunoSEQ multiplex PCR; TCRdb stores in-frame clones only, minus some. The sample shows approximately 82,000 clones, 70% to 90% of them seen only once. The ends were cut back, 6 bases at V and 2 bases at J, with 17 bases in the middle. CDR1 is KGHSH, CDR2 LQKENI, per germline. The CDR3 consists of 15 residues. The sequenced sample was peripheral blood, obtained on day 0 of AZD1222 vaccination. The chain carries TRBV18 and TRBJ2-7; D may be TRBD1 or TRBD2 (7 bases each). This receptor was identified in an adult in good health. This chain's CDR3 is CASSPRQGGPYEQYF. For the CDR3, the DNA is TGTGCCAGCTCGCCAAGGCAGGGGGGGCCCTACGAGCAGTACTTC.